The 31 T cell receptor beta chains listed next were all sequenced from one sample in a study of tumor-infiltrating lymphocytes in primary liver carcinoma. TCR beta cDNA was prepared out of around 460 ng total RNA by means of a constant-region primer. Libraries covering TCR beta were generated through three nested multiplex PCR rounds (using a slightly modified ARM-PCR). In the first two PCR rounds, TRBV1-TRBV30 forward primers were paired with a C-beta reverse primer, and each round lasted around 10 cycles. TCRdb reprocessed the multiplex PCR reads with MiXCR, giving one entry per CDR3 protein. In the table there are approximately 110,000 distinct CDR3 sequences, roughly 85% of which are singletons. Without any cell sorting, about 19-32 mg of bulk tissue yielded co-extracted RNA and DNA. Specimen: liver tumor tissue from sampling region 3. Subset in this sample: tumor region T3, left-lateral pole. Source of these receptors: a man between 40 and 49 years old with primary liver carcinoma and hepatitis B virus infection.

This clonotype was found once. At one of its ends the junction is not consistent with the germline gene, which may arise from a read error. The chain recombines TRBV10-3 with TRBJ2-7; D gene ambiguous. CDR3 length equals 13 residues. Germline CDR1 ENHRY, CDR2 SYGVKD. The CDR3 here is CVISGLGKQEQYF. In DNA, the CDR3 is TGTGTCATCAGTGGGCTGGGGAAGCAGGAGCAGTACTTC.

This chain connects TRBV5-6 to TRBJ2-3; TRBD2 matches at 11 bases. This CDR3 spans 17 amino acids. J was trimmed by 2 bases and V by 6 bases; bases with no gene match: 11. Germline values: CDR1 SGHDT, CDR2 YYEEEE. CDR3: CASIQNGLAGITDTQYF. For the CDR3, the DNA is TGTGCCAGCATCCAGAATGGACTAGCGGGTATCACAGATACGCAGTATTTT.

Comment on this clonotype: A much bigger clone sits one base away, suggesting this may be a read error. The chain joins TRBV2 to TRBJ2-7; 11 positions match TRBD2. The CDR3 runs 18 residues. The germline CDR1 and CDR2 sequences are SNHLY and FYNNEI. In DNA, the CDR3 is TGTGCCAGCAGTGAGCGGCTAGCGGGAGGCCTATCTACCTACGAGAAGTACTTC. Amino acids: CASSERLAGGLSTYEKYF.

With respect to this clonotype: A read error may account for a junction end that differs from germline. The rearrangement links TRBV29-1 to TRBJ2-1; 7 bases are shared with TRBD1. CDR3 length: 13 residues. Germline V lookup: CDR1 SQVTM, CDR2 ANQGSEA. In DNA, the CDR3 is TGTAGAGTCCAACAGGGGCTCTACAATGAACAGTTCTTC. Encoded protein: CRVQQGLYNEQFF.

Turning to this clonotype: Since no conserved phenylalanine or tryptophan closes the CDR3, a read error is the likely cause. This chain uses TRBV10-3 with TRBJ2-5; 7 bases agree with TRBD1. The CDR3 sequence is 15 residues long. The V gene's germline CDR1 is ENHRY and CDR2 SYGVKD. The CDR3 loop is CPISESKGAAETQYL. The CDR3 coding sequence is TGTCCCATCAGTGAGTCTAAGGGGGCGGCAGAGACCCAGTACTTA.

This clonotype was picked up one time. An end of the junction differs from the germline gene, which may be a read error. This chain's CDR3 is CVSSPPFGRTNSNTQYF. In DNA form, the CDR3 reads TGTGTCAGCAGCCCGCCCTTTGGACGTACCAATTCAAATACGCAATATTTT. The chain couples TRBV11-2 to TRBJ2-3; D unresolved. The germline CDR1 and CDR2 sequences are SGHAT and FQNNGV. The CDR3 runs 17 residues. Full variable domain (remainder filled in from reference TRBV11-2 and TRBJ2-3): EAGVAQSPRYKIIEKRQSVAFWCNPISGHATLYWYQQILGQGPKLLIQFQNNGVVDDSQLPKDRFSAERLKGVDSTLKIQPAKLEDSAVYLCVSSPPFGRTNSNTQYFGPGTRLTVL.

In this sample, this clonotype turned up once. It is likely a read error, because the conserved phenylalanine at the end of the CDR3 is missing. Because the CDR3's place on the DNA is in doubt, the DNA is left out and the CDR3 is given as listed by TCRdb. The chain links TRBV5-1 to TRBJ2-2. Germline assignment: CDR1 SGHRS and CDR2 YFSETQ. Inclusive of both ends, the CDR3 amounts to 14 amino acids. Here the CDR3 reads CASSLEPNTGELFY.

A note on this clonotype: An end of the junction differs from the germline gene, which may be a read error. V usage is TRBV6-1 and J usage is TRBJ2-1, with D perhaps given as TRBD1 or TRBD2 (5 bases each). Germline-derived CDR1 and CDR2 are MNHNS and SASEGT. The CDR3 contains 15 residues. The chain's CDR3 is CASSEGRGESNEQFF. DNA of the CDR3: TGTGCCAGTAGTGAGGGGAGAGGGGAATCCAATGAGCAGTTCTTC.

Details on this clonotype: Because it lacks the conserved phenylalanine or tryptophan at the end, this CDR3 is likely a read error. It is unclear where the CDR3 begins or ends on the DNA, so no DNA is shown, and the CDR3 is as TCRdb lists it. The CDR3 reads CASSYATGEKFL. The rearrangement joins TRBV11-2 to TRBJ2-1; the listed D gene, TRBD1, was not tested against the DNA. Ends included, the CDR3 has 12 residues. Germline V gene sequence: CDR1 SGHAT, CDR2 FQNNGV.

This clonotype has a single count. V usage is TRBV28 and J usage is TRBJ2-4; 7 nucleotides line up with TRBD2. Germline CDR1 is MDHEN and CDR2 is SYDVKM. The CDR3 loop spans 17 amino acids. The V gene end was trimmed by 4 bases and the J gene end by 3 bases; junction bases not matched to a gene: 12. CDR3 region: CASSSWTSGLVKNIQYF. In nucleotides, the CDR3 is TGTGCCAGCAGTTCCTGGACTAGTGGCCTAGTCAAAAACATTCAGTACTTC.

To note about this clonotype: This clone may be a read error of a much larger clone one base away. The V and J genes are TRBV5-1 and TRBJ1-1; tentatively, D is TRBD1 (6 bases). This CDR3 is 14 amino acids long. The germline V gene has CDR1 SGHRS and CDR2 YFSETQ. The CDR3 sequence: CASSLEGDMTEAIF. The CDR3 DNA sequence: TGCGCCAGCAGCTTGGAGGGGGACATGACTGAAGCTATCTTT. Filled out from reference TRBV5-1 and TRBJ1-1, the complete variable domain reads KAGVTQTPRYLIKTRGQQVTLSCSPISGHRSVSWYQQTPGQGLQFLFEYFSETQRNKGNFPGRFSGRQFSNSRSEMNVSTLELGDSALYLCASSLEGDMTEAIFGQGTRLTVV.

This clonotype came up once. Since the CDR3 does not end with the conserved phenylalanine or tryptophan, this likely comes from a read error. The chain combines TRBV5-4 with TRBJ2-3; 8 positions match TRBD2. The CDR3 is made up of 15 amino acids. Germline CDR1 reads SGHNT; CDR2 reads YYREEE (reference sequence). Trimming took 1 base from V and 3 from J; bases not matched to a gene: 4. Here the CDR3 reads CASSLRAGETDTQYS. The CDR3 region has the DNA TGTGCCAGCAGCTTGCGAGCGGGGGAGACAGATACGCAGTATTCT.

As regards this clonotype: Relative to the germline gene, one junction end is altered; a read error may explain this. The rearrangement uses TRBV11-2 and TRBJ2-5, with D possibly TRBD1 on 6 matching bases. There are 14 residues in the CDR3. CDR1 and CDR2 (germline): SGHAT, FQNNGV. DNA for the CDR3: TGTGTCAGCAGCTTATACAGGGATAGGGAGATCCAGTACTTC. The encoded protein is CVSSLYRDREIQYF. Looking up the rest from reference TRBV11-2 and TRBJ2-5 gives the full variable domain: EAGVAQSPRYKIIEKRQSVAFWCNPISGHATLYWYQQILGQGPKLLIQFQNNGVVDDSQLPKDRFSAERLKGVDSTLKIQPAKLEDSAVYLCVSSLYRDREIQYFGPGTRLLVL.

Concerning this clonotype itself: The conserved final phenylalanine or tryptophan is absent from the CDR3, which likely points to a read error. V is TRBV5-6 and J is TRBJ1-1, with TRBD1 matching 7 bases. This CDR3 contains 15 residues. Per the germline V gene, CDR1 is SGHDT and CDR2 is YYEEEE. Trimming cost V 8 bases and J 1 base; bases outside gene matches: 11. CDR3 DNA sequence: TGTGCCAGTAGCCCAGGGGGTAAAGCGAACACTGAAGCTTTCTGT. Its protein product is CASSPGGKANTEAFC.

With respect to this clonotype: Germline is not matched at one junction end, which may reflect a read error. The V gene is TRBV6-5, the J gene TRBJ1-2, with no clear D. The CDR3 consists of 14 residues. Germline CDR1 reads MNHEY; CDR2 reads SVGAGI. CDR3 protein: CTSNYSTQLDGYTF. The CDR3, as DNA: TGTACCAGCAATTACTCGACGCAGCTAGATGGCTACACCTTC.

This clonotype was counted at least ten times. The chain combines TRBV29-1 with TRBJ2-7; no clear D gene. CDR1 is SQVTM, CDR2 ANQGSEA, per germline. CDR3 length: 14 residues. Trimming left V 4 bases short and J 0 bases short, with 13 bases between. CDR3 bases: TGCAGCGTTGGTAAGGACCCCAGCTCCTACGAGCAGTACTTC. It specifies CSVGKDPSSYEQYF.

As for this clonotype: Given a much more abundant clone one base away, this may be a read error. This chain uses TRBV28 with TRBJ2-7, with 10 bases identical to TRBD2. This CDR3 comprises 15 residues. The germline V gene has CDR1 MDHEN and CDR2 SYDVKM. Trimming at V came to 6 bases and at J to 4 bases, leaving 9 bases not matched to a gene. CDR3: CASRLRGSGRYEQYF. In DNA, the CDR3 is TGTGCCAGCAGATTAAGAGGTAGCGGGAGGTACGAGCAGTACTTC.

V is TRBV12-3 or TRBV12-4 and J is TRBJ2-5; 14 bases map to TRBD2. This CDR3 spans 17 amino acids. V shed 1 base and J 5 bases; nucleotides not matched to a gene: 6. CDR3 loop: CASSLGLAGGPRETQYF. The CDR3 DNA reads as TGTGCCAGCAGTTTAGGACTAGCGGGGGGGCCAAGGGAGACCCAGTACTTC.

This sequence joins TRBV4-3 and TRBJ2-3; 10 bases are shared with TRBD1. Trimming cost V 8 bases and J 12 bases; bases outside gene matches: 14. CDR1 LGHNA and CDR2 YSLEER come from the germline V gene. This CDR3 comprises 14 residues. The CDR3 region has the DNA TGCGCCAGCGGACAGGGGGGTGCATCAGACACACAGTATTTT. This gives the protein CASGQGGASDTQYF.

Points on this clonotype: Its ends do not fully match the called genes, so a read error is possible. The rearrangement uses TRBV11-2 and TRBJ2-7; weak D call: TRBD1 (5 bases). The germline V gene encodes CDR1 SGHAT and CDR2 FQNNGV. The CDR3 covers 13 residues. The CDR3 sequence: CASSNRNSYELYF. DNA for the CDR3: TGTGCCAGCTCTAACAGGAACTCCTACGAGCTGTACTTC.

For this clonotype: One junction end does not reproduce the germline sequence, and a read error may be involved. V and J are TRBV7-8 and TRBJ2-5; a possible D gene is TRBD2 (7 bases). CDR3 length: 14 amino acids. CDR1 is SGHVS, CDR2 FQNEAQ, per germline. The CDR3: CASSEYREGKTQYF. The CDR3 DNA sequence: TGCGCCAGCAGCGAATACAGGGAGGGGAAGACCCAGTACTTC.

As regards this clonotype: The junction and the germline gene differ at one end; a read error may be behind it. The chain has TRBV5-5 and TRBJ1-1; a possible D gene is TRBD1 (6 bases). Germline CDR1 reads SGHKS; CDR2 reads YYEKEE (reference sequence). CDR3 length: 13 amino acids. For the CDR3, the DNA is TGTGCCAGCAGCTTGATCAGGGGCACTGAAGTTTTCTTC. Translation: CASSLIRGTEVFF. Looking up the rest from reference TRBV5-5 and TRBJ1-1 gives the full variable domain: DAGVTQSPTHLIKTRGQQVTLRCSPISGHKSVSWYQQVLGQGPQFIFQYYEKEERGRGNFPDRFSARQFPNYSSELNVNALLLGDSALYLCASSLIRGTEVFFGQGTRLTVV.

On this clonotype: An end of the junction does not agree with germline; a read error may underlie this. V and J are TRBV29-1 and TRBJ2-5; TRBD2 aligns across 8 bases. CDR3 length: 13 amino acids. Germline values: CDR1 SQVTM, CDR2 ANQGSEA. The CDR3 loop reads CSLEGTRRETQYF. CDR3 in DNA: TGCAGCCTTGAAGGGACTAGGAGAGAGACCCAGTACTTC.

With respect to this clonotype: The germline gene is not matched at one end of the junction; a read error may be the cause. The V and J genes are TRBV12-3 or TRBV12-4 and TRBJ2-3, with TRBD2 matching 8 bases. The CDR3 loop spans 13 amino acids. CDR3 sequence reads: CASSTSGTDTQCF. The CDR3 DNA reads TGTGCCAGCAGTACTAGCGGCACAGATACGCAGTGCTTT.

With regard to this clonotype: The junction differs from germline at one of its ends, possibly a read error. The rearrangement joins TRBV7-9 to TRBJ2-7; TRBD2 might be the D (5 bases). The germline V gene encodes CDR1 SEHNR and CDR2 FQNEAQ (reference sequence). The CDR3 runs to 12 residues. For the CDR3, the DNA is TGTGCCAGCAGCCTCTCTGACTACGGGCAGTACTTC. Its protein product is CASSLSDYGQYF.

This clonotype occurred many times. The chain uses TRBV28 and TRBJ1-2; 8 positions match TRBD1. CDR1 and CDR2 from the germline V gene are MDHEN and SYDVKM. J gave up 0 bases and V 8 bases, and 8 bases lay outside the gene matches. The CDR3 loop spans 15 amino acids. The CDR3 reads CASRGQGLANYGYTF. The CDR3 DNA is TGTGCCAGCCGTGGACAGGGCCTAGCTAACTATGGCTACACCTTC.

Concerning this clonotype itself: A much larger clone is a single base away; this may be a read error. V usage is TRBV28 and J usage is TRBJ2-7; 9 bases fit TRBD2. Per the germline V gene, CDR1 is MDHEN and CDR2 is SYDVKM. The J segment lost 3 bases and the V segment lost 1 base, leaving 7 bases of the junction unmatched. This CDR3 has 16 residues. The CDR3 coding sequence is TGTGCCAGCAGTTTATTCGGACTAGCGCGGTTCTACGAGCAGTACTTC. It yields the protein CASSLFGLARFYEQYF.

Turning to this clonotype: Mismatch with germline at one junction end may stem from a read error. This CDR3 reads CSVNQDRTPGYTF. Written as DNA, the CDR3 is TGTAGCGTTAACCAGGACAGGACCCCCGGCTACACCTTC. The V and J genes are TRBV29-1 and TRBJ1-2; 7 bases fit TRBD1. In germline, CDR1 is SQVTM, CDR2 ANQGSEA. The length of the CDR3 is 13 residues.

This clonotype was counted many times. CDR3 DNA: TGTGCCAGCACCAGGACTGGACAGAACACCGGGGAGCTGTTTTTT. Its translation is CASTRTGQNTGELFF. The chain joins TRBV7-9 to TRBJ2-2; perhaps D is TRBD1 or TRBD2 (5 bases each). The V end was cut by 7 bases, the J end by 1 base, with 13 bases between. The germline V gene encodes CDR1 SEHNR and CDR2 FQNEAQ (reference sequence). The CDR3 is 15 amino acids.

The chain has TRBV29-1 and TRBJ2-1, with 7 bases that match TRBD1. J gave up 6 bases and V 8 bases, and 7 bases lay outside the gene matches. Per germline, CDR1 SQVTM and CDR2 ANQGSEA. This CDR3 has 12 amino acids. The CDR3, as DNA: TGCAGCCTACTGACAGGGTCCAATGAGCAGTTCTTC. Its protein product is CSLLTGSNEQFF.

As regards this clonotype: The CDR3 does not close with the conserved phenylalanine or tryptophan, likely indicating a read error. This rearrangement joins TRBV11-1 to TRBJ1-1; no clear D. The V end lost 4 bases, the J end lost 8 bases, and 17 bases lay between the germline ends. Per germline, CDR1 SGHAT and CDR2 FQDESV (reference sequence). The CDR3 is 14 amino acids. CDR3 sequence reads: CASSYDNHKPEAFY. In DNA form, the CDR3 reads TGTGCCAGCAGCTATGACAACCATAAGCCCGAAGCTTTCTAT.